The next 21 T cell receptor beta chains were all read from a single sample in a study of T cell responses to AZD1222 COVID-19 vaccine. Generated by immunoSEQ multiplex PCR, the TCRdb table keeps only in-frame clones and is missing some. Of some 150,000 clones in the sample, 88% were seen once. Sample: peripheral blood, taken 28 days after the second AZD1222 dose. These receptors all stem from an adult who received the AZD1222 COVID-19 vaccine.

V is TRBV11-2 and J is TRBJ2-2, with D hard to call. Trimming stripped 5 bases from V and 0 bases from J, with 7 bases between. CDR1 is SGHAT, CDR2 FQNNGV, per germline. CDR3 length: 14 residues. In DNA form, the CDR3 reads TGTGCCAGCAGCCAAGAAACGAACACCGGGGAGCTGTTTTTT. It yields the protein CASSQETNTGELFF.

The chain uses TRBV3-1 (or the pseudogene TRBV3-2) and TRBJ2-2, with 8 bases identical to TRBD2. Trimming removed 4 bases from V and 7 bases from J; junction bases left unmatched: 8. Germline CDR1 and CDR2: LGHDT and YNNKEL (reference sequence). The CDR3 spans 15 residues. The CDR3 loop reads CASSLAGPGNGELFF. In nucleotides, the CDR3 is TGTGCCAGCAGCCTAGCGGGACCCGGGAACGGGGAGCTGTTTTTT.

The rearrangement links TRBV15 to TRBJ1-1; D not resolved. Trimming took 3 bases from V and 1 from J, leaving 9 bases between them. The CDR3 has 14 amino acids. Per germline, CDR1 LNHNV and CDR2 YYDKDF (reference sequence). This CDR3 is CATSREHTNTEAFF. CDR3 DNA sequence: TGTGCCACCAGCAGGGAGCACACGAACACTGAAGCTTTCTTT.

The chain employs TRBV10-1 and TRBJ2-1, with 9 bases matching TRBD1. Trimming took 8 bases from V and 5 from J; bases not matched to a gene: 4. This CDR3 has 13 amino acids. Germline assignment: CDR1 WNHNN and CDR2 SYGVQD (reference sequence). This CDR3 reads CASWTGVHNEQFF. In nucleotides, the CDR3 is TGCGCCAGCTGGACAGGGGTACACAATGAGCAGTTCTTC.

The rearrangement links TRBV28 to TRBJ1-2, with D perhaps matching TRBD1 (5 bases). V dropped 10 bases and J dropped 8 bases, with 14 bases sitting between them. The CDR3 spans 11 residues. Germline V gives CDR1 MDHEN, CDR2 SYDVKM. The CDR3: CATLRGFGYTF. The CDR3 DNA follows: TGTGCCACTTTACGGGGGTTCGGCTACACCTTC.

The chain couples TRBV18 to TRBJ1-5; 8 bases fit TRBD1. Trimming removed 3 bases from V and 6 bases from J; junction bases left unmatched: 10. This CDR3 comprises 16 residues. Germline V lookup: CDR1 KGHSH, CDR2 LQKENI. DNA of the CDR3: TGTGCCAGCTCACCGGACAGGGCTCTTGAAATTCAGCCCCAGCATTTT. This gives the protein CASSPDRALEIQPQHF.

CDR3 protein: CASSQISEGNGYTF. CDR3 DNA: TGTGCCAGCAGCCAAATTAGTGAGGGAAATGGCTACACCTTC. This chain uses TRBV3-1 (or the pseudogene TRBV3-2) with TRBJ1-2; no clear D gene. The ends were cut back, 2 bases at V and 6 bases at J, with 13 bases in the middle. Germline lookup yields CDR1 LGHDT and CDR2 YNNKEL (reference sequence). The CDR3 extends over 14 amino acids.

The rearrangement links TRBV28 to TRBJ1-1, with 7 nucleotides matching TRBD1. CDR1 MDHEN and CDR2 SYDVKM come from the germline V gene. V lost 6 bases and J lost 0; bases outside the gene matches: 1. The CDR3 contains 13 residues. CDR3 residues: CASRGQMNTEAFF. The CDR3 nucleotides read TGTGCCAGCAGGGGACAGATGAACACTGAAGCTTTCTTT. Full variable domain (outside the CDR3, taken from reference TRBV28 and TRBJ1-1): DVKVTQSSRYLVKRTGEKVFLECVQDMDHENMFWYRQDPGLGLRLIYFSYDVKMKEKGDIPEGYSVSREKKERFSLILESASTNQTSMYLCASRGQMNTEAFFGQGTRLTVV.

This chain links TRBV18 with TRBJ2-5; D unresolved. CDR1 and CDR2 from the germline V gene are KGHSH and LQKENI. This CDR3 is built from 15 residues. V lost 3 bases and J 4 bases, leaving 15 bases between the germline ends. The CDR3 loop is CASSPATTPGETQYF. The CDR3 bases are TGTGCCAGCTCACCGGCCACTACCCCGGGAGAGACCCAGTACTTC.

The J gene is TRBJ2-6, the V gene TRBV7-8, with D unresolved. V was shortened by 2 bases and J by 1 base, with 6 bases between the two germline ends. Germline loops: CDR1 SGHVS, CDR2 FQNEAQ. The CDR3 runs to 15 residues. The CDR3 loop is CASSLRISGANVLTF. The CDR3, as DNA: TGTGCCAGCAGCTTAAGGATATCTGGGGCCAACGTCCTGACTTTC.

This clone was observed a single time. The rearrangement joins TRBV20-1 to TRBJ1-1; no reliable D call. The CDR3 is 11 amino acids. Trimming took off 6 bases at V and 7 bases at J, with 12 bases between the two ends. CDR1 and CDR2 (germline): DFQATT, SNEGSKA (reference sequence). The CDR3: CSARDRFEAFF. Here the CDR3 DNA reads TGCAGTGCCCGCGATAGGTTTGAAGCTTTCTTT.

This clone turned up a few times. The chain is built from TRBV19 and TRBJ1-5, with D uncertain. This CDR3 spans 13 amino acids. Germline V CDR1 and CDR2: LNHDA, SQIVND (reference sequence). The V end was cut by 7 bases, the J end by 7 bases, with 14 bases between. Here the CDR3 DNA reads TGTGCCAGTATTGGGAGAGGGTACCAGCCCCAGCATTTT. Translation: CASIGRGYQPQHF.

The genes are TRBV27 and TRBJ1-5, with a tentative D call TRBD1 (5 bases). CDR1 MNHEY and CDR2 SMNVEV come from the germline V gene (reference sequence). The CDR3 contains 14 residues. Trimming removed 2 bases at V and 2 bases at J, with 7 bases between. The CDR3 DNA is TGTGCCAGCAGTTTACAAGGGGGCAATCAGCCCCAGCATTTT. This gives the protein CASSLQGGNQPQHF.

This chain links TRBV19 with TRBJ1-2; maybe TRBD1 (6 bases). The CDR3 loop spans 13 amino acids. Germline CDR1 reads LNHDA; CDR2 reads SQIVND (reference sequence). V dropped 3 bases and J dropped 8 bases, with 13 bases sitting between them. CDR3 region: CASSIPGADGYTF. The CDR3 DNA is TGTGCCAGTAGTATCCCAGGGGCGGACGGCTACACCTTC.

The chain carries TRBV27 and TRBJ2-7; D is unresolved. Trimming took off 2 bases at V and 0 bases at J, with 11 bases between the two ends. Per the germline V gene, CDR1 is MNHEY and CDR2 is SMNVEV (reference sequence). The CDR3 has 15 amino acids. This chain's CDR3 is CASSLHHQSSYEQYF. CDR3 DNA sequence: TGTGCCAGCAGTTTACATCATCAGAGCTCCTACGAGCAGTACTTC.

There are a few counts of this clone. Other DNA variants within this sample encode the same CDR3. In DNA, the CDR3 is TGCGCCAGCAGCTTTGGGCTTAGCACAGATACGCAGTATTTT. This codes for CASSFGLSTDTQYF. The J gene is TRBJ2-3, the V gene TRBV5-1, with no clear D. Trimming shortened V by 2 bases and J by 0 bases, and 7 bases separated the two germline ends. Germline CDR1 and CDR2: SGHRS and YFSETQ. This CDR3 spans 14 amino acids.

The chain carries TRBV5-1 and TRBJ2-5; perhaps TRBD1 as D (6 bases). Germline-derived CDR1 and CDR2 are SGHRS and YFSETQ. V lost 5 bases and J lost 0, with 14 bases in between. This CDR3 has 15 residues. This CDR3 is CASREQGQHQETQYF. In nucleotides, the CDR3 is TGCGCCAGCAGGGAGCAGGGGCAACACCAAGAGACCCAGTACTTC.

V is TRBV19 and J is TRBJ2-7; D might be TRBD1 (5 bases). The CDR3 is 13 amino acids. Germline CDR1 and CDR2: LNHDA and SQIVND (reference sequence). Trimming took off 4 bases at V and 3 bases at J, with 10 bases between the two ends. The CDR3 spells CASSKSRDYEQYF. CDR3 nucleotides: TGTGCCAGTAGTAAGAGCAGGGACTACGAGCAGTACTTC.

The gene calls are TRBV6-5 and TRBJ1-1, with D unclear. The CDR3 spans 15 residues. V was pared by 5 bases and J by 3 bases, with 16 bases between. CDR1 MNHEY and CDR2 SVGAGI come from the germline V gene. The CDR3 is CASSRPRRLDTEAFF. Here the CDR3 DNA reads TGTGCCAGCAGTCGACCTCGCCGGCTGGACACTGAAGCTTTCTTT.

The table lists this clone with a few counts. V and J are TRBV5-5 and TRBJ2-7, with no clear D. Germline V gives CDR1 SGHKS, CDR2 YYEKEE (reference sequence). The CDR3 has 13 amino acids. Trimming left V 4 bases short and J 7 bases short, with 15 bases between. The chain's CDR3 is CASSTGGVWEQYF. The CDR3 region has the DNA TGTGCCAGCAGCACGGGCGGTGTCTGGGAGCAGTACTTC.

J is TRBJ2-7 and V is TRBV10-3, with D unresolved. From germline, CDR1 is ENHRY and CDR2 SYGVKD. The length of the CDR3 is 12 residues. Deletions cut 3 bases from V and 3 bases from J, with 6 bases between. This chain's CDR3 is CAISEGYYEQYF. The CDR3 DNA reads TGTGCCATCAGTGAAGGTTACTACGAGCAGTACTTC.